These 22 T cell receptor beta chains originate from one sample sequenced in a study of blood T cell repertoires in COVID-19. Measured with immunoSEQ multiplex PCR; TCRdb has only the in-frame clones, and not every one. This sample has roughly 190,000 clones, with over 80% found just once. The sequencing input was peripheral blood. These receptor sequences come from a woman in her sixties or seventies with COVID-19, enrolled during active disease.

V and J are TRBV28 and TRBJ1-2, with 7 bases that match TRBD1. Germline values: CDR1 MDHEN, CDR2 SYDVKM. CDR3 size: 17 residues. Losses at the gene ends were 2 bases for V and 3 bases for J; bases not matched to a gene: 12. The CDR3 is CASSLPSTGLGDYGYTF. CDR3 nucleotide sequence: TGTGCCAGCAGTTTACCCTCGACAGGGCTAGGGGACTATGGCTACACCTTC.

CDR3 loop: CASSSRRQTDYSNQPQHF. CDR3 in DNA: TGTGCCAGCAGTTCTAGGCGGCAGACCGATTATAGCAATCAGCCCCAGCATTTT. This chain uses TRBV5-5 with TRBJ1-5, with D unresolved. The CDR3 is made up of 18 amino acids. Germline V gene data show CDR1 as SGHKS and CDR2 as YYEKEE (reference sequence). Trimming stripped 5 bases from V and 0 bases from J, with 21 bases between.

V gene TRBV7-8 combines with J gene TRBJ1-1; D is unresolved. V was cut by 5 bases and J by 2 bases, with 18 bases left in between. Germline values: CDR1 SGHVS, CDR2 FQNEAQ. The CDR3 runs to 16 residues. The chain's CDR3 is CASSLTNARLNTEAFF. The CDR3 bases are TGTGCCAGCAGCCTTACCAACGCCAGGCTTAACACTGAAGCTTTCTTT.

The rearrangement links TRBV5-6 to TRBJ1-2, with TRBD1 identical over 10 bases. The V segment lost 4 bases and the J segment 0 bases; nucleotides outside the gene matches: 3. Per germline, CDR1 SGHDT and CDR2 YYEEEE. This CDR3 has 15 residues. This chain's CDR3 is CASSLTGGSNYGYTF. The CDR3 DNA is TGTGCCAGCAGCCTGACAGGGGGCTCTAACTATGGCTACACCTTC.

V and J are TRBV27 and TRBJ2-5; D is possibly TRBD2 (5 bases). Germline lookup yields CDR1 MNHEY and CDR2 SMNVEV (reference sequence). Trimming took 5 bases from V and 4 from J, leaving 8 bases between them. This CDR3 region has 12 residues. CDR3 sequence (DNA): TGTGCCAGCAGTCCCCGGGGAGAGACCCAGTACTTC. The encoded protein is CASSPRGETQYF.

This clone was observed a single time. The genes are TRBV19 and TRBJ1-5, with TRBD1 matching 7 bases. J was trimmed by 6 bases and V by 8 bases; bases with no gene match: 7. The CDR3 loop spans 13 amino acids. Per the germline V gene, CDR1 is LNHDA and CDR2 is SQIVND (reference sequence). The CDR3, as DNA: TGTGCCAGTGGGACAGATCGGGCTCAGCCCCAGCATTTT. Protein product: CASGTDRAQPQHF.

The chain links TRBV28 to TRBJ1-4, with D perhaps TRBD1 (5 bases). Germline CDR1 and CDR2: MDHEN and SYDVKM. V was shortened by 7 bases and J by 10 bases, with 16 bases between the two germline ends. This CDR3 is 13 amino acids long. This CDR3 reads CASTPPGVGKLFF. CDR3 nucleotides: TGTGCCAGCACGCCGCCGGGGGTGGGAAAACTGTTTTTT.

V gene TRBV15 combines with J gene TRBJ2-5; the match to TRBD2 covers 7 bases. V was clipped by 2 bases and J by 5 bases; unmatched bases: 5. The CDR3 sequence is 14 residues long. Looked up from germline, CDR1 is LNHNV and CDR2 is YYDKDF (reference sequence). DNA of the CDR3: TGTGCCACCAGCAGATCGCTAGCGGAGGAGACCCAGTACTTC. Translating it yields CATSRSLAEETQYF.

The V and J genes are TRBV2 and TRBJ1-3; TRBD1 aligns across 7 bases. With 3 bases clipped from V and 0 bases from J, the junction kept 8 bases outside the gene matches. The germline gives CDR1 SNHLY, CDR2 FYNNEI. This CDR3 is 17 amino acids long. The CDR3 DNA reads TGTGCCAGCAGTGAGGCGGGACAGAGAAGCTCTGGAAACACCATATATTTT. Translating gives CASSEAGQRSSGNTIYF.

The chain employs TRBV6-2 or TRBV6-3 and TRBJ2-5; 8 bases match TRBD1. Unmatched junction bases numbered 6, after V lost 1 base and J lost 5 bases. CDR3 length: 15 residues. Germline CDR1 MNHEY, CDR2 SVGEGT. The CDR3, as DNA: TGTGCCAGCAGTTACTTGCGGACAGGGAGGGAGACCCAGTACTTC. Its translation is CASSYLRTGRETQYF.

This chain uses TRBV7-9 with TRBJ2-7; 7 bases are a match to TRBD1. This CDR3 region has 13 residues. The germline gives CDR1 SEHNR, CDR2 FQNEAQ (reference sequence). The V and J ends lost 6 bases and 4 bases, in that order; junction bases with no gene match: 6. This CDR3 is CASRGDSGYEQYV. In nucleotides, the CDR3 is TGTGCCAGCAGGGGGGACAGTGGATACGAGCAGTACGTC.

The V gene is TRBV25-1, the J gene TRBJ2-1; 11 nucleotides align to TRBD1. Germline CDR1 MGHDK, CDR2 SYGVNS. The CDR3 is made up of 15 amino acids. With 4 bases clipped from V and 5 bases from J, the junction kept 4 bases outside the gene matches. DNA of the CDR3: TGTGCCAGCAGTGCCTCGGGACAGGGGGACAATGAGCAGTTCTTC. Protein product: CASSASGQGDNEQFF.

The chain couples TRBV15 to TRBJ1-2, with D possibly being TRBD1 (6 bases). The germline gives CDR1 LNHNV, CDR2 YYDKDF (reference sequence). Trimming left V 0 bases short and J 4 bases short, with 21 bases between. CDR3 length equals 18 residues. The CDR3 sequence is CATSRDRPGAFSLYGYTF. DNA for the CDR3: TGTGCCACCAGCAGAGATCGGCCAGGGGCCTTTTCCCTCTATGGCTACACCTTC.

The table lists this clone with a few counts. CDR3 loop: CASSQAELNTGELFF. The CDR3 DNA follows: TGTGCCAGCAGCCAAGCGGAGCTGAACACCGGGGAGCTGTTTTTT. V usage is TRBV4-2 and J usage is TRBJ2-2; D gene ambiguous. Germline loops: CDR1 LGHNA, CDR2 YNFKEQ. Trimming took off 1 base at V and 1 base at J, with 7 bases between the two ends. This CDR3 has 15 amino acids.

This clone was found a few times. The chain is built from TRBV28 and TRBJ1-2; TRBD1 matches at 8 bases. Germline V lookup: CDR1 MDHEN, CDR2 SYDVKM. The CDR3 has 12 residues. V lost 4 bases and J lost 8; bases outside the gene matches: 3. In nucleotides, the CDR3 is TGTGCCAGCAGTTCAGGGGGCCACGGCTACACCTTC. Its translation is CASSSGGHGYTF.

The chain recombines TRBV5-1 with TRBJ2-1; 12 nucleotides agree with TRBD2. Germline V gene sequence: CDR1 SGHRS, CDR2 YFSETQ. CDR3 length: 15 amino acids. V lost 3 bases and J lost 6; bases outside the gene matches: 4. The CDR3 loop is CASSYSSGRANEQFF. As DNA, the CDR3 is TGCGCCAGCAGCTACTCTAGCGGGAGGGCCAATGAGCAGTTCTTC.

The chain combines TRBV19 with TRBJ1-5; possible D gene TRBD1, 6 bases. V shed 1 base and J shed 6 bases, with 13 bases lying between them. Germline values: CDR1 LNHDA, CDR2 SQIVND (reference sequence). The CDR3 runs to 15 residues. The CDR3 reads CASSIAGVTGQPQHF. Written as DNA, the CDR3 is TGTGCCAGTAGTATAGCAGGGGTCACGGGTCAGCCCCAGCATTTT.

The J gene is TRBJ2-2, the V gene TRBV2, with D tentatively TRBD2 (7 bases). V was clipped by 3 bases and J by 6 bases, with 11 bases between them. The germline V gene encodes CDR1 SNHLY and CDR2 FYNNEI. This CDR3 is built from 14 residues. In DNA form, the CDR3 reads TGTGCCAGCAGTGATTACGGGGGGCCCGGGGAGCTGTTTTTT. This encodes CASSDYGGPGELFF.

This clone was detected only a few times. J is TRBJ2-5 and V is TRBV20-1; D remains ambiguous. With 3 bases removed from V and 5 bases from J, the gap between germline ends came to 10 bases. The CDR3 has 12 amino acids. Germline V gene sequence: CDR1 DFQATT, CDR2 SNEGSKA (reference sequence). The CDR3 here is CSASSLVETQYF. The CDR3 coding sequence is TGCAGTGCTAGTAGCCTTGTGGAGACCCAGTACTTC.

This chain links TRBV18 with TRBJ2-1, with D possibly matching TRBD1 (6 bases). V shed 6 bases and J shed 3 bases, with 15 bases lying between them. CDR3 length: 15 residues. Germline CDR1 KGHSH, CDR2 LQKENI. CDR3 residues: CASSMSGHLYNEQFF. Here the CDR3 DNA reads TGTGCCAGCTCGATGTCGGGACACCTCTACAATGAGCAGTTCTTC.

The chain is built from TRBV28 and TRBJ2-1; weak D call: TRBD2 (6 bases). The CDR3 has 16 residues. V lost 4 bases and J lost 6, with 19 bases in between. Germline V lookup: CDR1 MDHEN, CDR2 SYDVKM. CDR3 coding DNA: TGTGCCAGCAGTTCGCGGGGCTTCCGAGGGTCCAATGAGCAGTTCTTC. It codes for CASSSRGFRGSNEQFF. Full variable domain (remainder filled in from reference TRBV28 and TRBJ2-1): DVKVTQSSRYLVKRTGEKVFLECVQDMDHENMFWYRQDPGLGLRLIYFSYDVKMKEKGDIPEGYSVSREKKERFSLILESASTNQTSMYLCASSSRGFRGSNEQFFGPGTRLTVL.

In this sample, this clone turned up once. The V gene is TRBV5-5, the J gene TRBJ2-1; possibly TRBD1 for D (6 bases). V gave up 2 bases and J gave up 6 bases, with 12 bases separating them. The germline CDR1 and CDR2 sequences are SGHKS and YYEKEE (reference sequence). The CDR3 is 14 amino acids. The CDR3 loop reads CASSFRGSGNEQFF. CDR3 DNA sequence: TGTGCCAGCAGCTTCAGGGGAAGTGGCAATGAGCAGTTCTTC. Drawing the rest from reference TRBV5-5 and TRBJ2-1, the complete variable domain is DAGVTQSPTHLIKTRGQQVTLRCSPISGHKSVSWYQQVLGQGPQFIFQYYEKEERGRGNFPDRFSARQFPNYSSELNVNALLLGDSALYLCASSFRGSGNEQFFGPGTRLTVL.